This TCR beta chain was obtained from a study of shared clonotypes between healthy human individuals (dated by TCRdb to 2020 to 2022). Regarding the research as a whole: Two women and three men aged 18 to 49 years were included in the cohort. Different laboratories and diverse techniques were used to prepare libraries and sequence TCR repertoires, to increase sequencing depth and limit assay-specific biases. Each donor's leukapheresis produced roughly between roughly 0.85 and 10 billion PBMCs. To estimate repertoire size and how much clonotype sharing occurs between individuals, the study deeply sequenced the blood TCR repertoires of five healthy adults. Per donor, three plates each were used for CD4 naive and CD4 memory, two for CD8 naive, and one for CD8 memory.

The donors were healthy, HIV-negative adults who had no recently reported acute infections or vaccinations. All donors were Caucasian adults living in Nashville, Tennessee, USA. Magnetic negative selection was used to enrich CD4+ T cells, after which naive cells were positively selected on CD45RA and the negative fraction became the memory subset. After blood collection by leukapheresis, PBMCs were isolated using Ficoll-Histopaque density gradient centrifugation and then cryopreserved in the vapor phase of liquid nitrogen. Purity and quantity of every magnetically sorted T cell population were checked by analytical flow cytometry. Each sorted fraction had its genomic DNA isolated and then quantified by UV absorbance on a Nanodrop 2000c. Note on this clone: Its specific antigen is unknown. No per-base quality is available; no much larger clone lies one base away.

Trimming accounts for 6 bases at V and 3 bases at J, while the number of junction bases matched to no gene is 5. CDR1 MDHEN and CDR2 SYDVKM are derived from the germline V gene. The CDR3 covers 14 residues, taking in both the cysteine and the phenylalanine. Just CDR3 DNA is preserved here, 42 bases in frame from base 1. The paper's findings and limits, for the study overall: Sampling was restricted to blood, and TCR repertoires in tissue are likely to differ from TCR repertoires in blood. When four donors were compared, the shared fraction of clonotypes was 5% to 6.5% for naive CD4, less than 4% for naive CD8, roughly 2.5% for memory CD4, and around 0.37% for memory CD8. Pairwise subsampling led to the expectation that sequencing depth would affect the degree of clonotype sharing among donors. Because the study included a small number of donors, the genetic and exposure-history diversity represented was limited. Even with the large sequencing depth, rarefaction of the sorted-subset datasets indicated that sequencing was incomplete. Larger estimated clonotype richness was generally found for naive subsets than for memory subsets. Compared with non-shared clonotypes, the clonotypes found in all four sorted-subset donors had higher generation probabilities.

Using the deep immunoSEQ assay, multiplex PCR amplified TCR CDR3 regions from genomic DNA. Genomic DNA extracted from each cell subset was distributed evenly over all wells of several immunoSEQ 96-well plates, and each plate served as one replicate. For sorted subsets, each replicate PCR was loaded with roughly 190 ng genomic DNA, equivalent to 25,000 to 35,000 T cell genomes. Purified libraries were quantified with a Qubit 3.0 fluorometer, sized on a Bioanalyzer 2100, and re-quantified with the KAPA Library Quantification kit. Every immunoSEQ 96-well plate was sequenced on a separate single-read 150-cycle Illumina NextSeq 550 flow cell. Per the original workflow: The immunoSEQ output contained only junctional sequences without quality scores, so filtering could not match that applied to full-length reads. To assign V/J genes and CDR3, sequences were annotated against IMGT germline references using PyIR, a Python wrapper for IgBLAST v1.9. Reads were filtered out if the reads had weak V/J assignments (E-value above 1e-6), no CDR3, stop codons, out-of-frame junctions, or ambiguous translated residues. V3J clonotypes were defined by identical inferred V gene, J gene, and CDR3 amino acid sequence. Percentage overlap between repertoires was calculated by dividing the number of shared unique clonotypes by the size of the smaller repertoire. Richness of each repertoire was evaluated using RTK rarefaction, the Chao1 estimator, and Recon v2.1 estimates of unobserved clonotypes. For all TCRbeta clonotypes obtained by the gDNA method from a few donors, generation probabilities were computed with OLGA. TCRdb provides this immuneACCESS table in a form limited to in-frame rearrangements. Some clones are lacking; in checked studies, under half of them reflect an unresolved V gene, and why the rest are absent is not known. The D gene and trimming were derived from the DNA, and the V and J assignments and clone size from that table. The sample table records 950,000 to 1,200,000 clones; approximately 77% of these occur just once. Clones ranked in the top ten supply 0.89% of the sample.

The sequencing sample was made of memory CD4+ T cells from PBMCs. Interpreted using the paper, the cell subset or site label stands for: CD45RA-negative fraction. The chain links TRBV28 with TRBJ1-5, with 7 bases aligning to TRBD1. This receptor was taken from a man younger than 35 in good health. Some clones in this sample may be carry-over from other donors' samples. Read as DNA, the sequence is TGTGCCAGCAGGTCAGGGGGGCCCAATCAGCCCCAGCATTTT. It codes for CASRSGGPNQPQHF. Joined to the reference TRBV28 and TRBJ1-5 proteins, this CDR3 gives the full variable domain: DVKVTQSSRYLVKRTGEKVFLECVQDMDHENMFWYRQDPGLGLRLIYFSYDVKMKEKGDIPEGYSVSREKKERFSLILESASTNQTSMYLCASRSGGPNQPQHFGDGTRLSIL.